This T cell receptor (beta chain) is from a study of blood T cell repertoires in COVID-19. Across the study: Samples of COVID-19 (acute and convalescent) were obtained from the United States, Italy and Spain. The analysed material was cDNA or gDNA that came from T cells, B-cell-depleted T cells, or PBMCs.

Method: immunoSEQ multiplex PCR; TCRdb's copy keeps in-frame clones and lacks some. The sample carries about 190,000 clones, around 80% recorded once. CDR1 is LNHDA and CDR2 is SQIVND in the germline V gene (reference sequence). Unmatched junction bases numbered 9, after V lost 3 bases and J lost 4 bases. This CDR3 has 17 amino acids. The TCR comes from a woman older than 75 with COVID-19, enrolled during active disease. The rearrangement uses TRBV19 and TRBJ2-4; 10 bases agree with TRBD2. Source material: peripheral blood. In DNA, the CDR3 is TGTGCCAGTAGTATTACCCGACTAGCGGGTGTTAAAAACATTCAGTACTTC. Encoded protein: CASSITRLAGVKNIQYF. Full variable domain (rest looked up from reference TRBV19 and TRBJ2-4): DGGITQSPKYLFRKEGQNVTLSCEQNLNHDAMYWYRQDPGQGLRLIYYSQIVNDFQKGDIAEGYSVSREKKESFPLTVTSAQKNPTAFYLCASSITRLAGVKNIQYFGAGTRLSVL.